The 12 T cell receptor beta chains reported below all come from one sample, sequenced in a study of spatial heterogeneity in lung cancer. Study-wide points: The study found that expanded intratumoral alpha and beta TCR counts tracked tumor mutation counts.

Time point of the sample: sample taken at primary tumor resection. Their antigens are not known. Each CDR3 protein gets one entry after TCRdb re-called the 5' RACE reads with MiXCR. The sample includes about 13,000 distinct CDR3 sequences, 3% to 4.5% of them seen just once. The material was lung tumor tissue, obtained at surgery. The receptors derive from a male donor with early-stage non-small cell lung cancer.

The V call is TRBV19, the J call TRBJ2-2; no reliable D call. The CDR3 contains 13 residues. Trimming pared 7 bases from V and 4 bases from J, leaving 10 bases between. The germline V gene has CDR1 LNHDA and CDR2 SQIVND (reference sequence). CDR3: CASTSRCTGELFF. Here the CDR3 DNA reads TGTGCCAGTACCTCACGGTGCACCGGGGAGCTGTTTTTT.

This clonotype was observed a handful of times. The CDR3 end shows no conserved phenylalanine or tryptophan, and so a read error is likely. The chain couples TRBV19 to TRBJ1-5; TRBD1 agrees at 9 bases. The CDR3 consists of 17 residues. Germline values: CDR1 LNHDA, CDR2 SQIVND (reference sequence). The V gene end was trimmed by 10 bases and the J gene end by 0 bases; junction bases not matched to a gene: 13. The CDR3 DNA sequence: TGTGCCACTCGGGGAGGGGACAGGGCATATAGCAATCAGCCCCAGCATTTG. It specifies CATRGGDRAYSNQPQHL.

This clonotype was counted ten times or more. The chain recombines TRBV27 with TRBJ2-5; TRBD2 matches at 10 bases. Looked up from germline, CDR1 is MNHEY and CDR2 is SMNVEV (reference sequence). This CDR3 region has 14 residues. Trimming removed 5 bases from V and 5 bases from J; junction bases left unmatched: 5. The CDR3 bases are TGTGCCAGCAGTAAGCGGGGGGGCGATGAGACCCAGTACTTC. Protein: CASSKRGGDETQYF.

This clonotype is labeled as medium-sized. V usage is TRBV2 and J usage is TRBJ2-7; D is unresolved. The germline CDR1 and CDR2 sequences are SNHLY and FYNNEI. The V and J ends lost 2 bases and 3 bases respectively, with 11 bases between them. This CDR3 has 14 amino acids. CDR3 bases: TGTGCCAGCAGTGAAATCCATGGGGACTACGAGCAGTACGTC. Residues: CASSEIHGDYEQYV.

This clonotype was observed at least ten times. The chain recombines TRBV2 with TRBJ1-5; 8 bases agree with TRBD1. In germline, CDR1 is SNHLY, CDR2 FYNNEI. V lost 6 bases, J lost 4 bases, and 8 bases stayed unmatched. The CDR3 runs 15 residues. For the CDR3, the DNA is TGTGCCAGCAGCTTAGGACAGGGAAGGAATCAGCCCCAGCATTTT. Translated, it gives CASSLGQGRNQPQHF.

This clonotype was detected many times. The chain couples TRBV20-1 to TRBJ2-1, with 8 bases identical to TRBD2. V trimming: 1 base; J trimming: 4 bases; junction bases outside the gene matches: 6. Germline V gives CDR1 DFQATT, CDR2 SNEGSKA (reference sequence). The CDR3 spans 15 residues. In DNA, the CDR3 is TGCAGTGCTAGAGTAGCGGGAACGAATTACAATGAGCAGTTCTTC. Translated, it gives CSARVAGTNYNEQFF.

This clonotype has only a few counts. J is TRBJ2-7 and V is TRBV19; TRBD1 or TRBD2 may be the D gene (5 bases each). CDR1 and CDR2 from the germline V gene are LNHDA and SQIVND (reference sequence). Trimming cost V 6 bases and J 6 bases, with 15 bases left between them. The CDR3 contains 13 residues. In nucleotides, the CDR3 is TGTGCCAGTAGCCACCGGGACGGAGGCGAGCAGTACTTC. It yields the protein CASSHRDGGEQYF. Filled out from reference TRBV19 and TRBJ2-7, the complete variable domain reads DGGITQSPKYLFRKEGQNVTLSCEQNLNHDAMYWYRQDPGQGLRLIYYSQIVNDFQKGDIAEGYSVSREKKESFPLTVTSAQKNPTAFYLCASSHRDGGEQYFGPGTRLTVT.

This clonotype came up many times. The rearrangement joins TRBV7-8 to TRBJ2-7, with 7 bases fitting TRBD1. CDR3 length equals 14 residues. From germline, CDR1 is SGHVS and CDR2 FQNEAQ. J was trimmed by 4 bases and V by 8 bases; bases with no gene match: 11. CDR3 sequence: CASRLGTVNYEQYF. In nucleotides, the CDR3 is TGTGCCAGCCGCCTAGGGACAGTAAATTACGAGCAGTACTTC.

This clonotype was seen repeatedly, ten times or more. The rearrangement uses TRBV7-2 and TRBJ1-2; D unresolved. V was clipped by 3 bases and J by 1 base, with 6 bases between them. Germline assignment: CDR1 SGHTA and CDR2 FQGNSA. The CDR3 runs to 13 residues. Here the CDR3 DNA reads TGTGCCAGCAGCTTGGTACTTAACTATGGCTACACCTTC. As protein: CASSLVLNYGYTF.

As for this clonotype: This clone may be a read error of a much larger clone one base away. This likely comes from a read error, as the CDR3 has no conserved phenylalanine or tryptophan at its end. CDR3 amino acids: CSARVAGGASNYGYTS. The CDR3 DNA is TGCAGTGCTAGAGTGGCAGGGGGGGCTTCTAACTATGGCTACACCTCC. The chain has TRBV20-1 and TRBJ1-2, with 7 nucleotides matching TRBD1. Germline V gene data show CDR1 as DFQATT and CDR2 as SNEGSKA (reference sequence). This CDR3 has 16 residues. V was pared by 1 base and J by 0 bases, with 8 bases of the junction left unmatched.

This clonotype was seen many times. The genes are TRBV29-1 and TRBJ2-3; tentatively, D is TRBD1 (6 bases). Germline assignment: CDR1 SQVTM and CDR2 ANQGSEA. The V gene lost 8 bases and the J gene lost 3 bases, with 12 bases spanning the gap. The CDR3 has 12 amino acids. CDR3 region: CSIRQDTDTQYF. CDR3 coding DNA: TGCAGCATTCGACAGGATACAGATACGCAGTATTTT.

V is TRBV10-3 and J is TRBJ1-2; possibly TRBD1 for D (5 bases). Germline assignment: CDR1 ENHRY and CDR2 SYGVKD. Trimming took 7 bases from V and 2 from J, leaving 11 bases between them. The CDR3 covers 13 residues. The CDR3 loop reads CAITGTRNYGYTF. The DNA for the CDR3 is TGTGCCATCACCGGGACGAGGAACTATGGCTACACCTTC.